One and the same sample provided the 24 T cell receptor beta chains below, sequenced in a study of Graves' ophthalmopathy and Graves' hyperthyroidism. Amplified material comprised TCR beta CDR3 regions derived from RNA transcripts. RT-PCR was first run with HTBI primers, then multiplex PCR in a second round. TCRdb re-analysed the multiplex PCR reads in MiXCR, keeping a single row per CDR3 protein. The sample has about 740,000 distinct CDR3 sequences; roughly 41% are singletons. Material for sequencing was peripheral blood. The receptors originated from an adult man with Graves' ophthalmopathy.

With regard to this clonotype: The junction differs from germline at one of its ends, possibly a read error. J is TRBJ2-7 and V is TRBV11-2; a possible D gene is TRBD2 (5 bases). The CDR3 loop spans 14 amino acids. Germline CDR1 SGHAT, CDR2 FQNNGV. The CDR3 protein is CASSLIPRGETQCF. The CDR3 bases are TGTGCCAGCAGCTTAATCCCGCGTGGGGAGACCCAGTGCTTC.

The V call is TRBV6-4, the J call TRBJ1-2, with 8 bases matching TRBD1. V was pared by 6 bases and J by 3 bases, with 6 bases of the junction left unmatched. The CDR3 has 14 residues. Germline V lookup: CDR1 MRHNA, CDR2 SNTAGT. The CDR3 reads CASRRGQGDYGYTF. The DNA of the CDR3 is TGTGCCAGCAGGCGAGGACAGGGCGACTATGGCTACACCTTC.

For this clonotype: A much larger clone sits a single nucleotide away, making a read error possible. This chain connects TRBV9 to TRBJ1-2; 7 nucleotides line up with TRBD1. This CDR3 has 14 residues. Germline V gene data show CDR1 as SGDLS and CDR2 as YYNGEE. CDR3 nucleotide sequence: TGTGTCAGCAGCCTAGGGACAGTGGGGGATGGCTACACCTTC. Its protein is CVSSLGTVGDGYTF.

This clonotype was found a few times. The CDR3 sequence is CAISDQAGGSYEKLFF. The CDR3 DNA reads TGTGCCATCAGTGATCAGGCAGGGGGCTCGTATGAAAAACTGTTTTTT. The chain links TRBV10-3 to TRBJ1-4; 8 nucleotides align to TRBD1. Looked up from germline, CDR1 is ENHRY and CDR2 is SYGVKD. The length of the CDR3 is 16 residues. J gave up 6 bases and V 3 bases, and 9 bases lay outside the gene matches.

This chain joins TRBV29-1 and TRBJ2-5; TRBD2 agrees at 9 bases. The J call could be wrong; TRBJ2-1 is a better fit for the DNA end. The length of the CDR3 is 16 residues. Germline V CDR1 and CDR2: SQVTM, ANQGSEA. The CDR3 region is CSVESAGGGLHNEQFF. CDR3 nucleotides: TGCAGCGTTGAGTCCGCGGGGGGGGGACTGCACAATGAGCAGTTCTTC.

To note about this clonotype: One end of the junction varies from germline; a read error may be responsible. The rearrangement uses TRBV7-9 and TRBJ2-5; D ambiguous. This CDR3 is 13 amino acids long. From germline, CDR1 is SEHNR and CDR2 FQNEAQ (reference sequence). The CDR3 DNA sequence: TGCGCCAGCAGCTTAGGCAGCCAAGAGGCCCAGTACTTC. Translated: CASSLGSQEAQYF.

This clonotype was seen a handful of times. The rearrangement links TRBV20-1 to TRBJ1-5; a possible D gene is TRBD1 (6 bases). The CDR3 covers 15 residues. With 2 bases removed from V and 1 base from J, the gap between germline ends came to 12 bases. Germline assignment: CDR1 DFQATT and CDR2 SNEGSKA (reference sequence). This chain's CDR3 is CSARLADRSNQPQHF. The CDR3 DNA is TGCAGTGCTAGACTCGCGGACAGAAGCAATCAGCCCCAGCATTTT.

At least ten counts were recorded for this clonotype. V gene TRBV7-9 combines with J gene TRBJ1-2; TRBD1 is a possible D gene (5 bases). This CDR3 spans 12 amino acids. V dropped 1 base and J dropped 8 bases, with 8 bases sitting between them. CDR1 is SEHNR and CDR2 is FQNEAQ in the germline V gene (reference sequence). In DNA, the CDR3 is TGTGCCAGCAGCTTAGGGACACTCGGCTACACCTTC. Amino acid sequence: CASSLGTLGYTF.

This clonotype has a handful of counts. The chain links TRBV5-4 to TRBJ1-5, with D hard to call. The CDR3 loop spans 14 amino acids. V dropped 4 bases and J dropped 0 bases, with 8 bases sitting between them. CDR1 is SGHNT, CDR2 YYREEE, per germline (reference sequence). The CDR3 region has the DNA TGTGCCAGCAGCCCCTCCTATAGCAATCAGCCCCAGCATTTT. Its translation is CASSPSYSNQPQHF.

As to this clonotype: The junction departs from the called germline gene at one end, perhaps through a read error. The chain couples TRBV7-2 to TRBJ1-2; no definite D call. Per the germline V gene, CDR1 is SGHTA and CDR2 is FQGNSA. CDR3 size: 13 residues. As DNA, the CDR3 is TGTGCCAGCAGCTTATACTCAGGCTATGGCTACGCCTTC. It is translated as CASSLYSGYGYAF.

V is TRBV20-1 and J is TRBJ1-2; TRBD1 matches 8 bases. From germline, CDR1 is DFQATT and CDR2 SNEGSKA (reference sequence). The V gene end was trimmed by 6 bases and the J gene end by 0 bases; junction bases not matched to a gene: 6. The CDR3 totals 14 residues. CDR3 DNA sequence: TGCAGTGCGGACCAGGGGGCGACTAACTATGGCTACACCTTC. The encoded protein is CSADQGATNYGYTF.

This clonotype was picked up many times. CDR3 sequence reads: CSVEDPGAQETQYF. The DNA for the CDR3 is TGCAGCGTTGAAGATCCGGGGGCTCAAGAGACCCAGTACTTC. The chain joins TRBV29-1 to TRBJ2-5; the D call may be TRBD1 or TRBD2 (6 bases each). This CDR3 comprises 14 residues. With 0 bases removed from V and 2 bases from J, the gap between germline ends came to 10 bases. Germline V gene data show CDR1 as SQVTM and CDR2 as ANQGSEA.

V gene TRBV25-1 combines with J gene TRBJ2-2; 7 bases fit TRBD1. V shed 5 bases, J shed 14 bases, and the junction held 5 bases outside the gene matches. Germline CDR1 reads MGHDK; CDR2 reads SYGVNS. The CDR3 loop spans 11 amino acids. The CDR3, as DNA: TGTGCCAGCAGTTATGACAGGGTACTGTTTTTT. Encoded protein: CASSYDRVLFF.

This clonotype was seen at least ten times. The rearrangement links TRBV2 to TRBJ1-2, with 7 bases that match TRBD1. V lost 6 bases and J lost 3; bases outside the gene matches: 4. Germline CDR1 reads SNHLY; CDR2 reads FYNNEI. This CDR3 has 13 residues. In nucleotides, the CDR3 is TGTGCCAGCAGGCCAGGGGGGGACTATGGCTACACCTTC. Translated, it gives CASRPGGDYGYTF.

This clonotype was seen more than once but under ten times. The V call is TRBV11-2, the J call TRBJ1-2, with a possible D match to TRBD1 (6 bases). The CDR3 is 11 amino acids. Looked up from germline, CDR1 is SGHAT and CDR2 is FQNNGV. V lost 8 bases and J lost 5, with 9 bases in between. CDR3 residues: CASGTQYGYTF. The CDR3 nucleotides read TGTGCCAGCGGGACACAGTATGGCTACACCTTC.

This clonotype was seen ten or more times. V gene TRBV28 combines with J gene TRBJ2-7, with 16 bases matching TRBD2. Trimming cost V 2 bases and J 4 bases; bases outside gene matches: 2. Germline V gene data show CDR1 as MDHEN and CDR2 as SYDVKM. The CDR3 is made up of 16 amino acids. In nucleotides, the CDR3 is TGTGCCAGCAGTTTAGGGACTAGCGGGAGGGAGTACGAGCAGTACTTC. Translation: CASSLGTSGREYEQYF.

In DNA form, the CDR3 reads TGTGCCAGCAGCCTACAGGGGGCCTCCTATAATTCACCCCTCCACTTT. It is translated as CASSLQGASYNSPLHF. V is TRBV5-4 and J is TRBJ1-6; TRBD1 agrees at 9 bases. Germline loops: CDR1 SGHNT, CDR2 YYREEE (reference sequence). The CDR3 is made up of 16 amino acids. V dropped 4 bases and J dropped 0; count of bases not matched to a gene: 2.

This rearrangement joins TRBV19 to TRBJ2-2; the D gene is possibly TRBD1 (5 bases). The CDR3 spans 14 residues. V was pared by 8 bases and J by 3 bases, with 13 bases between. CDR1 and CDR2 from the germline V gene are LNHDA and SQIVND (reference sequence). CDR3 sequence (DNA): TGTGCCAGTCGACCCAGGGTGGACACCGGGGAGCTGTTTTTT. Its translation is CASRPRVDTGELFF. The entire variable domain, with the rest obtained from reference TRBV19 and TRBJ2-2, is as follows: DGGITQSPKYLFRKEGQNVTLSCEQNLNHDAMYWYRQDPGQGLRLIYYSQIVNDFQKGDIAEGYSVSREKKESFPLTVTSAQKNPTAFYLCASRPRVDTGELFFGEGSRLTVL.

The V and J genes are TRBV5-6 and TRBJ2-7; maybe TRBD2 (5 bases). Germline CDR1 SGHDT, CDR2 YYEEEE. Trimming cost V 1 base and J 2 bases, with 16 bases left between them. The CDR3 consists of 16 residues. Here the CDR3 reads CASSLNPGLSTYEQYF. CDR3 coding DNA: TGTGCCAGCAGCTTGAATCCGGGATTAAGCACCTACGAGCAGTACTTC.

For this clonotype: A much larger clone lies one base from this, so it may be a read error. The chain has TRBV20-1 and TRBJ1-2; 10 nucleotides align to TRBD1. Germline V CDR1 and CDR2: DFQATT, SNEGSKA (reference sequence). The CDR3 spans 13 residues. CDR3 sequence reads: CSAGDRTGGGYTF. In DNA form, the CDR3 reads TGCAGTGCTGGAGATCGGACAGGGGGTGGCTACACCTTC.

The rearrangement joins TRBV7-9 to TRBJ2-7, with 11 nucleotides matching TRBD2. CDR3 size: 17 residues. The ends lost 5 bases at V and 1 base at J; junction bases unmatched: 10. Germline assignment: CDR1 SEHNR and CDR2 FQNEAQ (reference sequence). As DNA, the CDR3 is TGTGCCAGCAGCCAAACCGAGCTAGCGGGAGGATCCTACGAGCAGTACTTC. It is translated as CASSQTELAGGSYEQYF.

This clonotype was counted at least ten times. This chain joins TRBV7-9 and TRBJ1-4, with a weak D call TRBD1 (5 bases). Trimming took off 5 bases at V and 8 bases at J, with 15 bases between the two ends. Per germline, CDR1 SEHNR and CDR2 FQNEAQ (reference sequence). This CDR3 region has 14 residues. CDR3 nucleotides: TGTGCCAGCAGCCGCCGGGACCGGAACGAAAAACTGTTTTTT. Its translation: CASSRRDRNEKLFF.

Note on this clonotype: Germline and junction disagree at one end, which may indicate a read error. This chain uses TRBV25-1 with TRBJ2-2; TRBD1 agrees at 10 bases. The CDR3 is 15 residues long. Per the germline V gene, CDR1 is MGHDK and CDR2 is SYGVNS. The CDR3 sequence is CASSGRGTGVNEQFF. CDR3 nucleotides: TGTGCCAGCAGTGGCCGGGGGACAGGGGTCAATGAGCAGTTTTTT.

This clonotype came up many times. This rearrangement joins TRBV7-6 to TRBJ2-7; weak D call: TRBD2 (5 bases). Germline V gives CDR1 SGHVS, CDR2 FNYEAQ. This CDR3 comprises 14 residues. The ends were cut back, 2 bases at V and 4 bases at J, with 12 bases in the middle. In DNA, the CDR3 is TGTGCCAGCAGCTTATGGGTCTCGGGGTACGAGCAGTACTTC. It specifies CASSLWVSGYEQYF.